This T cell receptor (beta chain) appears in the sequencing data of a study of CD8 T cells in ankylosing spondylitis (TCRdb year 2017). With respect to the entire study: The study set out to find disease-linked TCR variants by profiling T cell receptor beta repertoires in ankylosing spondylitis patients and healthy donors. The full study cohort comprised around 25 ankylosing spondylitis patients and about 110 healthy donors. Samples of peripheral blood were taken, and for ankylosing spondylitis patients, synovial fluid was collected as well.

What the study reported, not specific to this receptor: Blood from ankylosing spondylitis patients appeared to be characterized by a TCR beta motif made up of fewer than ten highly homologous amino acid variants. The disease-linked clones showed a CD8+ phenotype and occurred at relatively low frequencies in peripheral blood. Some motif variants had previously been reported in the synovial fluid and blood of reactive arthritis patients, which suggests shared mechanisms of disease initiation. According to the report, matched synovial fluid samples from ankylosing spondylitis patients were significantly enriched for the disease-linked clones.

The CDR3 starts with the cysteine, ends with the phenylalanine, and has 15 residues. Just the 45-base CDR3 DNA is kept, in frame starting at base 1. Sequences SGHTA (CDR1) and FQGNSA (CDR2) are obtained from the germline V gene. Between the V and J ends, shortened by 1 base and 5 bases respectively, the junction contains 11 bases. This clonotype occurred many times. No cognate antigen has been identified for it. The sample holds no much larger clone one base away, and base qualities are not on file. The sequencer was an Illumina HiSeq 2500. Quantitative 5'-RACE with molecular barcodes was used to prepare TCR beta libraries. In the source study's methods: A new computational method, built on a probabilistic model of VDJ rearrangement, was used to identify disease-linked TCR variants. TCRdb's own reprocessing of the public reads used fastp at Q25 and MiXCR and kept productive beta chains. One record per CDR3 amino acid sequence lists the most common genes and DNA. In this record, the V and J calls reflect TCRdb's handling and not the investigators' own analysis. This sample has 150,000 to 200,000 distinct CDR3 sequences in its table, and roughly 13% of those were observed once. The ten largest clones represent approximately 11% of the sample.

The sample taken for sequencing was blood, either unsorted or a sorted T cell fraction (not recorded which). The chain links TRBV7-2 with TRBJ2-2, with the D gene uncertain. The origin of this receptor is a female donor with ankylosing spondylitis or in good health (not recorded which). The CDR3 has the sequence CASSLGPIKTGELFF. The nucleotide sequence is TGTGCCAGCAGCTTAGGGCCTATAAAGACCGGGGAGCTGTTTTTT.